A selection of T cell receptor beta chains follows, all from one sample in a study of human T cells and chemical hapten exposure. TCRdb processed the RACE reads anew with MiXCR; each CDR3 protein has one entry. The sample includes tens of thousands of distinct CDR3 sequences, 6.5% to 8% of them seen just once. Sequencing used whole blood, obtained in connection with sensitization to the hapten diphenylcyclopropenone (DPC). Receptors were obtained from a woman in her forties or fifties with alopecia areata. Some clones in this sample may be carry-over from other donors' samples. Each CDR3 is given with its conserved first and last residue. D genes are given only for firm matches. The size of a clone is reported for some rows only, either as once, few or many, or as a class for expanded clones.

v_call: TRBV30; clone_size: many; j_call: TRBJ2-7; d_call: NA; cdr3_aa: CAWTRTVSYEQYF; cdr3_nt: TGTGCCTGGACTCGGACAGTCTCCTACGAGCAGTACTTC
v_call: TRBV11-3; clone_size: many; j_call: TRBJ2-7; d_call: NA; cdr3_aa: CASSGGAGGRETAEQYF; cdr3_nt: TGTGCCAGCAGCGGGGGAGCCGGAGGCAGGGAGACCGCCGAGCAGTACTTC
v_call: TRBV5-1; clone_size: few; j_call: TRBJ2-7; d_call: TRBD1; cdr3_aa: CASSGTGYSYEQYF; cdr3_nt: TGCGCCAGCAGCGGGACAGGGTACTCCTACGAGCAGTACTTC
v_call: TRBV11-2; clone_size: many; j_call: TRBJ2-5; d_call: NA; cdr3_aa: CASSLQGQETQYF; cdr3_nt: TGTGCCAGCAGCTTACAGGGGCAAGAGACCCAGTACTTC
v_call: TRBV11-3; clone_size: NA; j_call: TRBJ2-2; d_call: NA; cdr3_aa: CASSLAGSRGELFF; cdr3_nt: TGTGCCAGCAGCTTAGCCGGGTCTCGGGGGGAGCTGTTTTTT
v_call: TRBV7-2; clone_size: many; j_call: TRBJ2-2; d_call: TRBD2; cdr3_aa: CASTLRASGVTGELFF; cdr3_nt: TGTGCCAGCACCCTACGGGCTAGCGGGGTGACCGGGGAGCTGTTTTTT
v_call: TRBV7-6; clone_size: few; j_call: TRBJ2-5; d_call: TRBD1; cdr3_aa: CASSQGTGVAETQYF; cdr3_nt: TGTGCCAGCAGCCAAGGGACAGGCGTTGCGGAGACCCAGTACTTC
v_call: TRBV13; clone_size: few; j_call: TRBJ1-1; d_call: NA; cdr3_aa: CASSLGQAEAFF; cdr3_nt: TGTGCCAGCAGCTTAGGTCAGGCTGAAGCTTTCTTT
v_call: TRBV28; clone_size: many; j_call: TRBJ2-5; d_call: NA; cdr3_aa: CASEGNRGTEETQYF; cdr3_nt: TGTGCCAGCGAGGGGAATCGGGGTACGGAAGAGACCCAGTACTTC
v_call: TRBV20-1; clone_size: few; j_call: TRBJ2-7; d_call: TRBD2; cdr3_aa: CSARVSAGGLSYEQYF; cdr3_nt: TGCAGTGCTAGAGTGTCGGCGGGAGGGTTGTCCTACGAGCAGTACTTC
v_call: TRBV5-5; clone_size: many; j_call: TRBJ1-5; d_call: NA; cdr3_aa: CASSFEQPQHF; cdr3_nt: TGTGCCAGCAGCTTTGAACAGCCCCAGCATTTT
v_call: TRBV11-2; clone_size: many; j_call: TRBJ2-1; d_call: TRBD2; cdr3_aa: CASSSGLASNNEQFF; cdr3_nt: TGTGCCAGCAGCTCGGGACTAGCGTCGAACAATGAGCAGTTCTTC
v_call: TRBV7-9; clone_size: many; j_call: TRBJ2-7; d_call: TRBD2; cdr3_aa: CASSLGKAGAGAEQYF; cdr3_nt: TGTGCCAGCAGCTTGGGGAAGGCGGGAGCCGGGGCCGAGCAGTACTTC
v_call: TRBV13; clone_size: many; j_call: TRBJ1-6; d_call: NA; cdr3_aa: CASSLRSWNSPLHF; cdr3_nt: TGTGCCAGCAGCTTAAGGTCTTGGAATTCACCCCTCCACTTT
v_call: TRBV3-1; clone_size: many; j_call: TRBJ1-1; d_call: NA; cdr3_aa: CASSPQGGTEAFF; cdr3_nt: TGTGCCAGCAGTCCACAGGGAGGCACTGAAGCTTTCTTT
v_call: TRBV7-9; clone_size: NA; j_call: TRBJ2-5; d_call: NA; cdr3_aa: CASSLRGAETQYF; cdr3_nt: TGTGCCAGCAGCTTGAGAGGGGCAGAGACCCAGTACTTC
v_call: TRBV27; clone_size: many; j_call: TRBJ2-1; d_call: TRBD1; cdr3_aa: CASTTGAQGF; cdr3_nt: TGTGCCAGCACAACAGGGGCTCAGGGGTTC
v_call: TRBV2; clone_size: many; j_call: TRBJ2-2; d_call: NA; cdr3_aa: CASSAERLPGELFF; cdr3_nt: TGTGCCAGCAGTGCTGAGAGGTTGCCCGGGGAGCTGTTTTTT
v_call: TRBV2; clone_size: NA; j_call: TRBJ1-2; d_call: NA; cdr3_aa: CASRDTPGGYTF; cdr3_nt: TGTGCCAGCCGGGACACCCCGGGAGGCTACACCTTC
v_call: TRBV7-9; clone_size: many; j_call: TRBJ1-1; d_call: NA; cdr3_aa: CASSLGVTEAFF; cdr3_nt: TGTGCCAGCAGCTTAGGGGTCACTGAAGCTTTCTTT
v_call: TRBV12-3/TRBV12-4; clone_size: NA; j_call: TRBJ1-1; d_call: NA; cdr3_aa: CASSQRAQGTEAFF; cdr3_nt: TGTGCCAGCAGTCAGAGGGCCCAGGGCACTGAAGCTTTCTTT
v_call: TRBV27; clone_size: NA; j_call: TRBJ2-2; d_call: TRBD2; cdr3_aa: CASNTGLAGGKNTGELFF; cdr3_nt: TGTGCCAGCAACACGGGACTAGCGGGAGGCAAGAACACCGGGGAGCTGTTTTTT
v_call: TRBV7-6; clone_size: many; j_call: TRBJ2-1; d_call: NA; cdr3_aa: CASSPLAGKSYNEQFF; cdr3_nt: TGTGCCAGCAGCCCACTGGCGGGAAAATCCTACAATGAGCAGTTCTTC